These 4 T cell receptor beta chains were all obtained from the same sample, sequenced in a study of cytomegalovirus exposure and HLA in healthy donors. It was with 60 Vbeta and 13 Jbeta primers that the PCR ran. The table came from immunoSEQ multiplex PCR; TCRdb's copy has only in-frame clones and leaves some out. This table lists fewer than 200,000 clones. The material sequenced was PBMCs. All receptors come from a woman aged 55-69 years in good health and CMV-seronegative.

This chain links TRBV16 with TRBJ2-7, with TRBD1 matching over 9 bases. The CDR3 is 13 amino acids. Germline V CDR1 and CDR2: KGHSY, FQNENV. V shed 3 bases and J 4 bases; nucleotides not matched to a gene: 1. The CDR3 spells CASSHDRGYEQYF. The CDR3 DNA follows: TGTGCCAGCAGCCACGACAGGGGGTACGAGCAGTACTTC.

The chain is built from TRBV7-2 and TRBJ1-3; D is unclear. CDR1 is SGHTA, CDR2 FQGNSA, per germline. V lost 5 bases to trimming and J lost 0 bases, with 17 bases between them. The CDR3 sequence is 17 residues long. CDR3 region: CASSPPRGRTSGNTIYF. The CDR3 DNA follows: TGTGCCAGCAGCCCTCCCAGAGGCAGAACCTCTGGAAACACCATATATTTT.

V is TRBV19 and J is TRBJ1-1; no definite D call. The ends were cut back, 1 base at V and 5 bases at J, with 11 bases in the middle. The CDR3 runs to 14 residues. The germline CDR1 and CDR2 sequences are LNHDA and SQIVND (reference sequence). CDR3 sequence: CASSIGRGGTEAFF. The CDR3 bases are TGTGCCAGTAGTATAGGCCGGGGAGGAACTGAAGCTTTCTTT.

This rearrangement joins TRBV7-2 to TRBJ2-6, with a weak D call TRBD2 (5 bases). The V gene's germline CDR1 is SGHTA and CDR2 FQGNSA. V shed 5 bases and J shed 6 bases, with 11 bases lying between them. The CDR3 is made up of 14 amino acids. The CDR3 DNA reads TGTGCCAGCAGCACAAGGACTTCGGCCAACGTCCTGACTTTC. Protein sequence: CASSTRTSANVLTF.